This TCR beta chain was sequenced for a study of tumor-infiltrating lymphocytes in primary liver carcinoma. Overall study findings and caveats: With p = 0.039, the top-250-clone fraction in tumors significantly exceeded that in blood.

The CDR3 length is 14 residues. Germline V CDR1 and CDR2: SGHDT, YYEEEE. V was shortened by 0 bases and J by 4 bases, with 10 bases between the two germline ends. Comment on this clonotype: Its specificity is not known.

TCR beta cDNA was reverse-transcribed from 500 ng of total RNA. The reaction used a constant-region primer and ProtoScript II reverse transcriptase. Each TCR beta library was derived from three nested multiplex PCR rounds that employed slightly modified ARM-PCR. TRBV1-TRBV30 forward primers paired with a C-beta reverse primer were used in the first two PCR rounds, which ran approximately 10 cycles each. TCRdb independently ran MiXCR on the multiplex PCR reads; one entry per CDR3 protein. The table records 50,000 to 65,000 distinct CDR3 sequences, around 69% of them present only once. Co-extracted RNA and DNA came from about 19-30 mg of unsorted bulk tissue. Patients underwent surgical resection for primary liver carcinoma. Those patients suffered from chronic HBV infection and were treatment-naive.

V gene TRBV5-6 combines with J gene TRBJ2-5, with D uncertain. The receptor was derived from a man aged 35 to 55 with primary liver carcinoma and hepatitis B virus infection. The sample taken for sequencing was liver tumor tissue from sampling region 4. Subset noted: tumor region T4, right-lateral pole. The CDR3, as DNA: TGTGCCAGCAGCTTGGAGGTTAGCCTAGAGACCCAGTACTTC. Residues: CASSLEVSLETQYF.